This paragraph reports one TCR beta chain. This record comes from a study of CXCR3-negative and CXCR3-positive naive CD8 T cells. Study context: Across all libraries, TRB reads numbered roughly 140 million, with about 1.5 +/- 0.3 million in each library.

The CDR3 runs to 15 residues. CDR1 and CDR2 from the germline V gene are SGHTA and FQGTGA. Carrying UMI labels, the TRB cDNA libraries were prepared through 5' RACE. After re-calling the 5' RACE reads, TCRdb lists one entry per CDR3 protein, DNA absent. The sample table includes 90,000 to 100,000 distinct CDR3 sequences. V gene TRBV7-3 combines with J gene TRBJ1-1; TCRdb's D gene call, TRBD1, goes unchecked for lack of DNA. The receptor comes from a human donor in good health. Some clones in this sample may be carry-over from other donors' samples. Material for sequencing was naive CXCR3- CD8+ T cells from blood. Specified subset: CD45RO-CCR7+CD27+CD95- naive CD8+ T cells lacking CXCR3 (TNR3-). The chain's CDR3 is CASSPRTGTNTEAFF.